This T cell receptor beta chain is from a study of regulatory T cells in long-lasting Graves disease. Described time point: newly diagnosed GD, antithyroid drugs for less than 3 months. The authors made the TCR library using RNA they extracted from PBMCs. Patients with Graves' disease were diagnosed by American Thyroid Association guidelines. Trimming cost V 3 bases and J 5 bases; bases outside gene matches: 6. This CDR3 spans 14 amino acids. From germline, CDR1 is KGHSH and CDR2 LQKENI. CDR3-region Arm-PCR and iRepertoire HTBI primers produced the TCR beta libraries. TCRdb used MiXCR to reprocess the multiplex PCR reads, holding one entry per CDR3 protein. The data show some 490,000 distinct CDR3 sequences, approximately 12% seen once. These data also formed part of another study, on T cells in Graves' hyperthyroidism and ophthalmopathy.

The sample was peripheral blood mononuclear cells (PBMCs), taken at new diagnosis, from a patient treated with antithyroid drugs. The sequence was obtained from a woman under 40 with Graves disease. V gene TRBV18 combines with J gene TRBJ1-1; 7 bases agree with TRBD1. CDR3 residues: CASSPARGDTEAFF. CDR3 nucleotides: TGTGCCAGCTCACCGGCCAGGGGGGATACTGAAGCTTTCTTT. Full variable domain (missing parts from reference TRBV18 and TRBJ1-1): NAGVMQNPRHLVRRRGQEARLRCSPMKGHSHVYWYRQLPEEGLKFMVYLQKENIIDESGMPKERFSAEFPKEGPSILRIQQVVRGDSAAYFCASSPARGDTEAFFGQGTRLTVV.